The 26 T cell receptor beta chains reported below all come from one sample, sequenced in a study of post-analysis software for immune sequencing data. Study-wide results and limits: Controls had lower frequencies than patients of four or five TRBV segments, which included TRBV5-6, TRBV5-1 and TRBV20-1.

These receptors have no known antigen. Tagging with unique molecular identifiers was a feature of the TCR beta cDNA libraries. In TCRdb, the PCR reads were re-called with MiXCR into one record per CDR3 protein. Here the sample spans approximately 180,000 distinct CDR3 sequences, about 29% being singletons. Sequencing used blood. The receptors originated from a girl between 10 and 17 years old with multiple sclerosis.

This clonotype appeared many times. The chain combines TRBV7-6 with TRBJ2-1, with TRBD2 identical over 14 bases. Per the germline V gene, CDR1 is SGHVS and CDR2 is FNYEAQ. V gave up 5 bases and J gave up 0 bases; unmatched junction bases: 9. This CDR3 contains 19 residues. CDR3 nucleotide sequence: TGTGCCAGCAGCGCTCACCCCGGGACTAGCGGGGGCTCCTACAATGAGCAGTTCTTC. Its protein product is CASSAHPGTSGGSYNEQFF.

Concerning this clonotype itself: A much larger clone lies one base from this, so it may be a read error. This chain connects TRBV6-5 to TRBJ1-2; D perhaps matches TRBD1 (6 bases). Trimming removed 6 bases at V and 7 bases at J, with 9 bases between. This CDR3 is 11 amino acids long. Germline loops: CDR1 MNHEY, CDR2 SVGAGI. The CDR3 bases are TGTGCCAGCAGGCAGGGGAGTGGCTACACCTTC. Protein: CASRQGSGYTF.

This clonotype appeared many times. CDR3 coding DNA: TGTGCCAGCAGCCCACCTAGCGGACCTACATACAATGAGCAGTTCTTC. Protein product: CASSPPSGPTYNEQFF. This chain connects TRBV7-9 to TRBJ2-1; 7 bases line up with TRBD2. The V and J ends lost 5 bases and 4 bases, in that order; junction bases with no gene match: 11. This CDR3 is 16 amino acids long. Germline CDR1 is SEHNR and CDR2 is FQNEAQ (reference sequence).

In this sample, this clonotype turned up many times. This rearrangement joins TRBV20-1 to TRBJ2-7; D is uncertain. Germline V lookup: CDR1 DFQATT, CDR2 SNEGSKA (reference sequence). This CDR3 spans 14 amino acids. V lost 7 bases and J 6 bases, leaving 22 bases between the germline ends. The chain's CDR3 is CSVIFSLSSREQYF. Written as DNA, the CDR3 is TGCAGTGTAATATTTTCCCTATCCAGCCGCGAGCAGTACTTC.

This clonotype was counted at least ten times. The genes are TRBV27 and TRBJ2-3; TRBD2 agrees at 7 bases. Germline CDR1 reads MNHEY; CDR2 reads SMNVEV (reference sequence). Trimming cost V 4 bases and J 5 bases; bases outside gene matches: 9. CDR3 length equals 15 residues. The CDR3 coding sequence is TGTGCCAGCAGTTACCAAGGACTAGTGGTAGATACGCAGTATTTT. This encodes CASSYQGLVVDTQYF.

The sample holds a few counts of this clonotype. The chain joins TRBV19 to TRBJ1-5; 8 nucleotides agree with TRBD1. CDR1 and CDR2 from the germline V gene are LNHDA and SQIVND (reference sequence). V trimming: 6 bases; J trimming: 5 bases; junction bases outside the gene matches: 9. The CDR3 extends over 15 amino acids. CDR3 residues: CASSGQGHPYQPQHF. The CDR3 nucleotides are TGTGCCAGTAGCGGACAGGGTCACCCTTATCAGCCCCAGCATTTT.

On this clonotype itself: A much more abundant neighbour one base away suggests this may be a read error. The chain uses TRBV5-1 and TRBJ2-7, with 11 bases fitting TRBD2. The CDR3 has 20 amino acids. In germline, CDR1 is SGHRS, CDR2 YFSETQ. V shed 1 base and J 0 bases; nucleotides not matched to a gene: 15. The CDR3 DNA is TGCGCCAGCAGCTTGTCTCTAGCGGGAGGCCCGAACTATTGCTCCTACGAGCAGTACTTC. Translating it yields CASSLSLAGGPNYCSYEQYF.

This chain joins TRBV24-1 and TRBJ2-7; 7 nucleotides line up with TRBD2. V lost 6 bases, J lost 6 bases, and 7 bases stayed unmatched. Germline CDR1 is KGHDR and CDR2 is SFDVKD. CDR3 length: 13 residues. In nucleotides, the CDR3 is TGTGCCACCAGTAACCGACTAGCAACCGAGCAGTACTTC. Protein sequence: CATSNRLATEQYF.

This clonotype was observed at least ten times. CDR3 sequence reads: CASSSPGANWGYTF. CDR3 DNA: TGTGCCAGCAGCTCGCCCGGGGCTAACTGGGGCTACACCTTC. J is TRBJ1-2 and V is TRBV11-2, with a tentative D call TRBD1 (5 bases). Germline CDR1 is SGHAT and CDR2 is FQNNGV. This CDR3 spans 14 amino acids. Trimming stripped 4 bases from V and 8 bases from J, with 17 bases between.

About this clonotype itself: The junction departs from the called germline gene at one end, perhaps through a read error. The V call is TRBV28, the J call TRBJ2-7; TRBD1 agrees at 7 bases. From germline, CDR1 is MDHEN and CDR2 SYDVKM. The length of the CDR3 is 14 residues. Written as DNA, the CDR3 is TGCGCCAGCTACTTACAGGGGAAAGCCTACGAGCAGTACTTC. Amino acids: CASYLQGKAYEQYF.

A few counts support this clonotype. V is TRBV12-3 or TRBV12-4 and J is TRBJ2-7, with D perhaps matching TRBD2 (7 bases). V gave up 6 bases and J gave up 3 bases, with 15 bases separating them. The CDR3 consists of 14 residues. The CDR3, as DNA: TGTGCCAGCAGCCCCGGGGGGCCTCGCTACGAGCAGTACTTC. It specifies CASSPGGPRYEQYF.

Many counts were recorded for this clonotype. The V gene is TRBV6-4, the J gene TRBJ1-2, with 11 bases aligning to TRBD1. The CDR3 has 10 amino acids. Per the germline V gene, CDR1 is MRHNA and CDR2 is SNTAGT. With V trimmed by 8 bases and J by 12 bases, 2 bases remained unmatched. The CDR3 coding sequence is TGTGCCAGCCGGGACAGGGGGAACACCTTC. Translation: CASRDRGNTF.

This clonotype was seen repeatedly, ten times or more. The chain carries TRBV6-2 or TRBV6-3 and TRBJ2-7; D not certain. The CDR3 runs 16 residues. With 6 bases removed from V and 1 base from J, the gap between germline ends came to 19 bases. Germline loops: CDR1 MNHEY, CDR2 SVGEGT. As DNA, the CDR3 is TGTGCCAGCAGCTCCCTCAACAGTTACCCATCCTACGAGCAGTACTTC. It translates to CASSSLNSYPSYEQYF.

This clonotype was seen at least ten times. CDR3 amino acids: CASRGQGTEAFF. CDR3 DNA sequence: TGTGCCAGCAGGGGACAGGGAACTGAAGCTTTCTTT. V usage is TRBV6-5 and J usage is TRBJ1-1; 9 nucleotides line up with TRBD1. CDR1 and CDR2 (germline): MNHEY, SVGAGI. CDR3 length: 12 residues. Trimming cost V 6 bases and J 5 bases; bases outside gene matches: 1.

V is TRBV5-1 and J is TRBJ2-7; 9 bases agree with TRBD2. With V trimmed by 4 bases and J by 6 bases, 8 bases remained unmatched. CDR3 length equals 14 residues. From germline, CDR1 is SGHRS and CDR2 YFSETQ. Here the CDR3 DNA reads TGCGCCAGCAGCATGACTAGCGGAACGTCCGAGCAGTACTTC. Translated, it gives CASSMTSGTSEQYF.

This clonotype was counted at least ten times. The chain has TRBV12-3 or TRBV12-4 and TRBJ1-5, with D perhaps matching TRBD1 (6 bases). The ends were cut back, 3 bases at V and 5 bases at J, with 11 bases in the middle. The length of the CDR3 is 14 residues. DNA for the CDR3: TGTGCCAGCAGTTTGTCAGGGGCGGATCAGCCCCAGCATTTT. It is translated as CASSLSGADQPQHF.

Ten or more counts support this clonotype. The chain joins TRBV6-6 to TRBJ2-5; TRBD1 agrees at 12 bases. V shed 4 bases, J shed 6 bases, and the junction held 9 bases outside the gene matches. In germline, CDR1 is MNHNY, CDR2 SVGAGI (reference sequence). This CDR3 is 16 amino acids long. The CDR3 protein is CASSSSTGQGAKTQYF. The CDR3 coding sequence is TGTGCCAGCAGTTCCTCGACGGGACAGGGGGCAAAGACCCAGTACTTC.

V and J are TRBV5-1 and TRBJ2-7; 13 bases align to TRBD2. The CDR3 is 16 amino acids. V lost 4 bases, J lost 3 bases, and 7 bases stayed unmatched. CDR1 is SGHRS and CDR2 is YFSETQ in the germline V gene. The CDR3 spells CASSPWTSGGYYEQYF. The CDR3 DNA reads as TGCGCCAGCAGCCCCTGGACTAGCGGGGGTTACTACGAGCAGTACTTC.

The gene calls are TRBV28 and TRBJ1-1, with 7 bases fitting TRBD1. After removal of 7 bases from V and 3 bases from J, the junction contained 8 bases not matched to a gene. The CDR3 runs 14 residues. The V gene's germline CDR1 is MDHEN and CDR2 SYDVKM. The CDR3 bases are TGTGCCAGCAATCAGCGGGACAGATACACTGAAGCTTTCTTT. It translates to CASNQRDRYTEAFF.

The chain joins TRBV9 to TRBJ2-1; D is unresolved. Germline lookup yields CDR1 SGDLS and CDR2 YYNGEE. This CDR3 comprises 15 residues. With 2 bases removed from V and 0 bases from J, the gap between germline ends came to 9 bases. CDR3 sequence reads: CASSVTQFSYNEQFF. The CDR3 DNA reads as TGTGCCAGCAGCGTGACTCAATTCTCCTACAATGAGCAGTTCTTC.

The chain employs TRBV28 and TRBJ2-1, with D possibly being TRBD2 (6 bases). Germline-derived CDR1 and CDR2 are MDHEN and SYDVKM. The CDR3 totals 17 residues. Trimming removed 8 bases from V and 8 bases from J, with 28 bases in between. Here the CDR3 reads CASSPRGRTLRVDEQFF. CDR3 nucleotide sequence: TGTGCCAGCTCACCACGAGGGAGGACACTCCGAGTCGATGAGCAGTTCTTC.

As to this clonotype: A much more abundant neighbour one base away suggests this may be a read error. This chain's CDR3 is CACSLGGLHNEQFF. DNA of the CDR3: TGTGCCTGCAGCCTCGGAGGGCTTCACAATGAGCAGTTCTTC. V gene TRBV6-5 combines with J gene TRBJ2-1; perhaps TRBD2 as D (6 bases). The germline V gene encodes CDR1 MNHEY and CDR2 SVGAGI. This CDR3 is 14 amino acids long.

Points on this clonotype: This may come from a read error, since a much larger clone is one base off. V usage is TRBV2 and J usage is TRBJ2-1, with D possibly being TRBD2 (6 bases). V was trimmed by 8 bases and J by 2 bases, leaving 19 bases between them. This CDR3 contains 16 residues. The germline gives CDR1 SNHLY, CDR2 FYNNEI. In nucleotides, the CDR3 is TGTGCCAGCGGGGGAGCGGAGGGACCAGCCTACAATGAGCAGTTCTTC. It specifies CASGGAEGPAYNEQFF.

This clonotype appeared a few times. V and J are TRBV12-3 or TRBV12-4 and TRBJ2-1; D gene ambiguous. V was pared by 6 bases and J by 3 bases, with 9 bases between. CDR3 size: 13 residues. CDR3 DNA: TGTGCCAGCAGAGCCGATGTCTACAATGAGCAGTTCTTC. It specifies CASRADVYNEQFF.

This clonotype turned up a few times. A much larger clone lies a single base off, so this may be a read error. This rearrangement joins TRBV15 to TRBJ2-7, with a tentative D call TRBD2 (5 bases). V dropped 0 bases and J dropped 6 bases, with 6 bases sitting between them. Germline values: CDR1 LNHNV, CDR2 YYDKDF (reference sequence). CDR3 size: 12 residues. The CDR3 DNA is TGTGCCACCAGCAGAGATGAGGGCGAGCAGTACTTC. Protein: CATSRDEGEQYF. The full variable domain, its missing parts supplied by reference TRBV15 and TRBJ2-7, is DAMVIQNPRYQVTQFGKPVTLSCSQTLNHNVMYWYQQKSSQAPKLLFHYYDKDFNNEADTPDNFQSRRPNTSFCFLDIRSPGLGDTAMYLCATSRDEGEQYFGPGTRLTVT.

This clonotype was seen only once. The V and J genes are TRBV5-1 and TRBJ2-7; unclear D gene. Matching the DNA end better, TRBJ2-5 makes the J call doubtful. The CDR3 is 13 residues long. CDR1 is SGHRS and CDR2 is YFSETQ in the germline V gene. In nucleotides, the CDR3 is TGCGCCACCTCGTCGGGCAGCCAAGAGACCCAGTACTTC. It is translated as CATSSGSQETQYF.